The entry below describes one TCR beta chain. Its antigen is still unknown. A split of CD4+ cells into CD45RA+ naive and CD45RA-negative memory subsets was performed. The entry originates in a study of shared clonotypes between healthy human individuals. Whole-study findings and limits: It was observed that 5% to 6.5% of naive CD4 clonotypes were shared across a handful of donors.

V lost 5 bases to trimming and J lost 2 bases, with 13 bases between them. This CDR3 region has 14 residues. Germline loops: CDR1 SGHNT, CDR2 YYREEE (reference sequence). Using immunoSEQ multiplex PCR, the repertoire was profiled, and TCRdb retains in-frame clones only, with some absent. The data show 600,000 to 800,000 clones, approximately 72% seen once. Sequenced material: memory CD4+ T cells sorted from blood. Documented subset: CD45RA-negative fraction. This TCR was recovered from a woman aged 25 to 39 in good health. The rearrangement links TRBV5-4 to TRBJ2-5, with D possibly being TRBD1 or TRBD2 (7 bases each). This CDR3 is CASRRQGGQETQYF. CDR3 nucleotide sequence: TGTGCCAGCAGGCGTCAGGGGGGGCAAGAGACCCAGTACTTC. Variable domain in full (rest from reference TRBV5-4 and TRBJ2-5): ETGVTQSPTHLIKTRGQQVTLRCSSQSGHNTVSWYQQALGQGPQFIFQYYREEENGRGNFPPRFSGLQFPNYSSELNVNALELDDSALYLCASRRQGGQETQYFGPGTRLLVL.